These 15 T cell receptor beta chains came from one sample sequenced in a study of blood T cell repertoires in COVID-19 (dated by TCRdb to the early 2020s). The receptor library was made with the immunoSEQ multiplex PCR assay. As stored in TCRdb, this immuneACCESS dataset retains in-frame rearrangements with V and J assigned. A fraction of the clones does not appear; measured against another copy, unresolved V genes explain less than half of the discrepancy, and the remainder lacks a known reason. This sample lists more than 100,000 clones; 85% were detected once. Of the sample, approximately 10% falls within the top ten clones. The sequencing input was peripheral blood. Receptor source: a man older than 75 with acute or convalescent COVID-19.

The CDR3 sequence is CASSTGGGDTQYF. For the CDR3, the DNA is TGTGCCAGTAGTACCGGGGGTGGTGATACGCAGTATTTT. The V gene is TRBV19, the J gene TRBJ2-3, with a weak D call TRBD2 (6 bases). The CDR3 runs to 13 residues. Germline V gene sequence: CDR1 LNHDA, CDR2 SQIVND (reference sequence). V was cut by 4 bases and J by 6 bases, with 11 bases left in between.

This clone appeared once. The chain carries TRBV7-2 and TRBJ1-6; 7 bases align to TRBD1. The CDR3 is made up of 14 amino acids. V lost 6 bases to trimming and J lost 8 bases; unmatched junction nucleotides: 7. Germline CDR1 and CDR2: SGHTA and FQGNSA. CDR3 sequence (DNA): TGTGCCAGCAGATCGACAGGGTTGGATTCACCCCTCCACTTT. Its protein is CASRSTGLDSPLHF.

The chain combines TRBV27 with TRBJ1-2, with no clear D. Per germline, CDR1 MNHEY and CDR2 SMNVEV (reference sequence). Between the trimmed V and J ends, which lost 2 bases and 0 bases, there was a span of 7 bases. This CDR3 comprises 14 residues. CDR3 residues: CASSLSYSNYGYTF. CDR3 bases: TGTGCCAGCAGTTTAAGCTACTCTAACTATGGCTACACCTTC.

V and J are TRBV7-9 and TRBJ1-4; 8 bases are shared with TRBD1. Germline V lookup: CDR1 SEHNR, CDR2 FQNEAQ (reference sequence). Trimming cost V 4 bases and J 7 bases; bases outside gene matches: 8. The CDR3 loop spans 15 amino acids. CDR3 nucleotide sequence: TGTGCCAGCAGCTACCCAGGGGGCGGGGGTGAAAAACTGTTTTTT. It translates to CASSYPGGGGEKLFF.

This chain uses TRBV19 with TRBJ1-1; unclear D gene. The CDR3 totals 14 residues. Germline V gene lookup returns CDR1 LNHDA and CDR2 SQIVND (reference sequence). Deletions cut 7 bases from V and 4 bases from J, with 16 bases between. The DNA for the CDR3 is TGTGCCAGTAATCCGGACTCACGCGGCACTGAAGCTTTCTTT. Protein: CASNPDSRGTEAFF.

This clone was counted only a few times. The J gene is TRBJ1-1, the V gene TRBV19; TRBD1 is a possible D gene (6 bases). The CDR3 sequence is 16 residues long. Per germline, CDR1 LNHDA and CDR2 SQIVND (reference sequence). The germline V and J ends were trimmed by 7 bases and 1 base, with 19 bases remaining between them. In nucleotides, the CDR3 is TGTGCCAGTACCCTGCTCGGAGGACAGAAGAACACTGAAGCTTTCTTT. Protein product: CASTLLGGQKNTEAFF.

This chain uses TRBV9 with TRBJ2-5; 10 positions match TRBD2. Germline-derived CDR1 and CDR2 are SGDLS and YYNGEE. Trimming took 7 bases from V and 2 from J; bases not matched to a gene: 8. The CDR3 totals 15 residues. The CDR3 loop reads CASAWGSGGQETQYF. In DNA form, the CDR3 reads TGTGCCAGCGCATGGGGTAGCGGGGGGCAAGAGACCCAGTACTTC.

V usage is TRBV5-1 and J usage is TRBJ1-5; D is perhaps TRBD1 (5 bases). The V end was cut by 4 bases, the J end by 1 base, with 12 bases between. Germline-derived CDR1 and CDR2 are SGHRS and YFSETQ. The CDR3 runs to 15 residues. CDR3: CASSPTGESNQPQHF. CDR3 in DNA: TGCGCCAGCAGCCCAACGGGGGAAAGCAATCAGCCCCAGCATTTT.

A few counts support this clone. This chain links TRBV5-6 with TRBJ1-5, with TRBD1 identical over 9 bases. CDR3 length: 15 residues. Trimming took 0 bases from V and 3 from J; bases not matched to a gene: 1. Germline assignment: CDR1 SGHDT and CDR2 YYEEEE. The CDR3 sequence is CASSLGDRVNQPQHF. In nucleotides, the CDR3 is TGTGCCAGCAGCTTGGGGGACAGGGTCAATCAGCCCCAGCATTTT.

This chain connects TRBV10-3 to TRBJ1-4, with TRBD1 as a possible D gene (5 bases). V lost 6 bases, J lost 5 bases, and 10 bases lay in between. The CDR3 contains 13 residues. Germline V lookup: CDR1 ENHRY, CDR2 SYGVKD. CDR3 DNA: TGTGCCATCAGGCGACAGATGAATGAAAAACTGTTTTTT. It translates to CAIRRQMNEKLFF.

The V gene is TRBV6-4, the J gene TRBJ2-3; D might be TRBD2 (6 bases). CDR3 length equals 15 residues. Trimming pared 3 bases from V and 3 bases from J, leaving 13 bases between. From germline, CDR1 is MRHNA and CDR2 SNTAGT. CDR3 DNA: TGTGCCAGCAGTGATAGGGGCGCGGGAACAGATACGCAGTATTTT. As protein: CASSDRGAGTDTQYF.

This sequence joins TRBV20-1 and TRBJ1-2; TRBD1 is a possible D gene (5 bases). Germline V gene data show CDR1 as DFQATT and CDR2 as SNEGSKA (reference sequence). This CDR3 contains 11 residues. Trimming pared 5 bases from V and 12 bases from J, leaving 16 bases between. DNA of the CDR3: TGCAGTGCTTTTGGGGGGGGATACAACACCTTC. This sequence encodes CSAFGGGYNTF.

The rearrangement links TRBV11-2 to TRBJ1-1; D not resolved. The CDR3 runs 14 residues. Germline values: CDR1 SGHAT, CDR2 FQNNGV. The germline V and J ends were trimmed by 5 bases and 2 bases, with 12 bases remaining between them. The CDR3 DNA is TGTGCCAGCAGCCCCGAATTGGCCAACACTGAAGCTTTCTTT. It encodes CASSPELANTEAFF.

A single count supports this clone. The CDR3 spells CASSVDYEQFF. The CDR3, as DNA: TGTGCCAGCAGCGTAGACTATGAGCAGTTCTTC. The chain is built from TRBV9 and TRBJ2-1; D is unresolved. CDR1 SGDLS and CDR2 YYNGEE come from the germline V gene. This CDR3 region has 11 residues. V dropped 0 bases and J dropped 8 bases, with 3 bases sitting between them.

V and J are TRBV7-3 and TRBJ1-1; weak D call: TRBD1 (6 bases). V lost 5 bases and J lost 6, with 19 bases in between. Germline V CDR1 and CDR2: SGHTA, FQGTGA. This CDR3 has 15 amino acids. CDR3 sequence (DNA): TGTGCCAGCAGCCCAATGGGCACAGGGTCTGCTGAAGCTTTCTTT. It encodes CASSPMGTGSAEAFF.